The rows below give T cell receptor beta chains drawn from one sample of a study of beta chain features in type 1 diabetes. The data were produced by immunoSEQ multiplex PCR, yet TCRdb's version contains in-frame clones alone and is incomplete. The repertoire includes some 110,000 clones, approximately 16% of them detected once, and over 2% sits in the top ten. The sequenced sample was central memory CD4+ T cells from blood. The receptors were gathered from a man aged 30-40 years with type 1 diabetes. Both conserved end residues are part of each CDR3. A D gene is named only where the DNA matches it firmly. The size field is filled for only some rows; it gives once, few, many or a size class.

TRBV4-3	TRBD2	TRBJ2-1	few	CASSQDGLVTISYNEQFF	TGCGCCAGCAGCCAAGACGGACTAGTCACCATCTCCTACAATGAGCAGTTCTTC
TRBV28	-	TRBJ2-1	-	CASSLMSRSLNEQFF	TGTGCCAGCAGTTTAATGTCCCGGTCCCTCAATGAGCAGTTCTTC
TRBV5-6	-	TRBJ1-2	many	CASARDGFYGYTF	TGTGCCAGCGCAAGGGACGGATTCTATGGCTACACCTTC
TRBV7-9	-	TRBJ2-7	few	CASASSGLSSYEQYF	TGTGCCAGCGCCTCTTCCGGCCTTAGCTCCTACGAGCAGTACTTC
TRBV28	-	TRBJ2-4	-	CASSSSGAKNIQYF	TGTGCCAGCAGTTCCTCGGGAGCCAAAAACATTCAGTACTTC
TRBV7-2	-	TRBJ1-2	-	CASSLDLYGYTF	TGTGCCAGCAGCTTGGACCTTTATGGCTACACCTTC
TRBV29-1	-	TRBJ2-7	-	CSVGGPYEQYF	TGCAGCGTTGGAGGGCCCTACGAGCAGTACTTC
TRBV4-3	-	TRBJ1-3	few	CASSQGYSRFNTIYF	TGCGCCAGCAGCCAAGGCTACAGCCGGTTCAACACCATATATTTT
TRBV29-1	-	TRBJ1-1	many	CSVEGTEYTEAFF	TGCAGCGTTGAGGGGACGGAATACACTGAAGCTTTCTTT
TRBV4-3	-	TRBJ2-5	many	CASSQDGHSRETQYF	TGCGCCAGCAGCCAAGATGGTCATTCGCGGGAGACCCAGTACTTC
TRBV9	-	TRBJ1-6	few	CASAPGVNSPLHF	TGTGCCAGCGCTCCGGGCGTAAATTCACCCCTCCACTTT
TRBV14	-	TRBJ2-1	-	CASSQGGSSYNEQFF	TGTGCCAGCAGCCAGGGGGGAAGCTCCTACAATGAGCAGTTCTTC
TRBV5-1	-	TRBJ2-7	-	CASRNGTHTTYEQYF	TGCGCCAGCAGAAATGGGACACATACTACCTACGAGCAGTACTTC
TRBV7-9	-	TRBJ2-2	-	CASSLETNTGELFF	TGTGCCAGCAGCTTAGAAACGAACACCGGGGAGCTGTTTTTT
TRBV10-3	-	TRBJ1-1	few	CAISDSRNGSTEAFF	TGTGCCATCAGTGACAGTCGAAACGGGAGCACTGAAGCTTTCTTT
TRBV6-5	-	TRBJ2-7	-	CASSYSYDSYEQYF	TGTGCCAGCAGTTACTCGTACGACTCCTACGAGCAGTACTTC
TRBV29-1	TRBD1	TRBJ2-1	few	CSAGTGQYDPQFF	TGCAGCGCCGGGACAGGGCAATATGACCCGCAGTTCTTC
TRBV7-2	-	TRBJ1-3	few	CASSLAGGPSGNTIYF	TGTGCCAGCAGCTTAGCAGGGGGTCCCTCTGGAAACACCATATATTTT
TRBV30	TRBD1	TRBJ1-2	many	CAWSEQGHYGYTF	TGTGCCTGGAGTGAACAGGGGCACTATGGCTACACCTTC
TRBV10-3	TRBD1	TRBJ2-7	few	CATQGTGGNEQYF	TGTGCCACCCAGGGGACAGGGGGTAACGAGCAGTACTTC
TRBV7-2	-	TRBJ1-4	-	CASSFSGNNEKLFF	TGTGCCAGCAGCTTTTCAGGGAATAATGAAAAACTGTTTTTT
TRBV7-9	TRBD1	TRBJ1-1	many	CASSKRTGVNTEAFF	TGTGCCAGCAGCAAGAGGACAGGGGTGAACACTGAAGCTTTCTTT
TRBV5-4	-	TRBJ2-3	few	CASSLTDTQYF	TGTGCCAGCAGCCTCACAGATACGCAGTATTTT
TRBV25-1	TRBD1	TRBJ1-1	few	CASSRTGFRGTEAFF	TGTGCCAGCAGTAGGACAGGTTTCCGGGGCACTGAAGCTTTCTTT
TRBV27	TRBD1	TRBJ2-7	few	CASSPGAGGSYEQYF	TGTGCCAGCAGTCCAGGGGCAGGGGGATCGTACGAGCAGTACTTC
TRBV7-2	TRBD2	TRBJ2-1	few	CASSSSGLVRNEQFF	TGTGCCAGCAGCTCTTCGGGACTAGTCCGAAATGAGCAGTTCTTC
TRBV6-1	TRBD1	TRBJ1-2	few	CASRERQGARSLYGYTF	TGTGCCAGCAGGGAAAGACAGGGGGCTAGATCCCTCTATGGCTACACCTTC
TRBV6-5	-	TRBJ2-3	few	CASSYRRTDTQYF	TGTGCCAGCAGTTACCGCCGCACAGATACGCAGTATTTT
TRBV5-1	-	TRBJ2-4	few	CASKVDWAENIQYF	TGCGCCAGCAAGGTGGACTGGGCAGAAAACATTCAGTACTTC
TRBV5-1	TRBD2	TRBJ2-4	-	CASSLEGREDIQYF	TGCGCCAGCAGCTTGGAGGGGAGGGAGGACATTCAGTACTTC
TRBV4-1	TRBD2	TRBJ2-2	many	CASSQSPAGGSKSGELFF	TGCGCCAGCAGCCAAAGCCCGGCGGGAGGGAGTAAATCCGGGGAGCTGTTTTTT
TRBV15	TRBD2	TRBJ2-7	-	CATSRENRAGETYEQYF	TGTGCCACCAGCAGAGAAAATAGGGCGGGGGAGACGTACGAGCAGTACTTC
TRBV2	TRBD2	TRBJ2-2	few	CASRKLAGDTGELFF	TGTGCCAGCAGGAAGCTAGCGGGGGACACCGGGGAGCTGTTTTTT
TRBV4-1	TRBD1	TRBJ2-7	-	CASSQVGRGYEQYF	TGCGCCAGCAGCCAAGTGGGCAGGGGGTACGAGCAGTACTTC
TRBV20-1	-	TRBJ1-2	-	CSAVSYGYTF	TGCAGTGCGGTTAGCTATGGCTACACCTTC
TRBV28	-	TRBJ1-5	-	CASSQYRESGNQPQHF	TGTGCCAGCAGTCAATACAGGGAGTCTGGCAATCAGCCCCAGCATTTT
TRBV4-2	-	TRBJ1-5	few	CASSQDTGQPQHF	TGTGCCAGCAGCCAAGATACGGGACAGCCCCAGCATTTT
TRBV29-1	-	TRBJ2-2	-	CSVAKGSSVAGELFF	TGCAGCGTTGCAAAGGGGTCCTCCGTCGCCGGGGAGCTGTTTTTT
TRBV7-2	-	TRBJ1-5	-	CASSPVGEEQPQHF	TGTGCCAGCAGCCCTGTGGGGGAGGAGCAGCCCCAGCATTTT
TRBV18	-	TRBJ2-7	-	CASSRNRDTPNEQYF	TGTGCCAGCTCGCGTAACAGGGACACTCCGAACGAGCAGTACTTC
TRBV29-1	TRBD1	TRBJ2-5	many	CSVEGQGTETQYF	TGCAGCGTTGAAGGACAGGGCACAGAGACCCAGTACTTC
TRBV5-1	TRBD2	TRBJ2-7	-	CASRAGEGNEQYF	TGCGCCAGCCGGGCGGGAGAAGGAAACGAGCAGTACTTC
TRBV29-1	-	TRBJ1-1	few	CSVEENTEAFF	TGCAGCGTTGAAGAGAACACTGAAGCTTTCTTT
TRBV5-4	TRBD1	TRBJ2-5	-	CASSLGQGAQETQYF	TGTGCCAGCAGCTTGGGGCAGGGGGCTCAGGAGACCCAGTACTTC
TRBV29-1	-	TRBJ1-3	-	CSVSLGPHTIYF	TGCAGCGTTTCTCTTGGTCCCCACACCATATATTTT
TRBV4-3	TRBD2	TRBJ2-1	few	CASSQLAGGNREQFF	TGCGCCAGCAGCCAACTAGCGGGCGGGAACAGAGAGCAGTTCTTC
TRBV23-1	-	TRBJ1-3	few	CASNLGGNSGNTIYF	TGCGCCAGCAACTTGGGGGGGAACTCTGGAAACACCATATATTTT
TRBV5-4	TRBD2	TRBJ2-3	-	CASSLDGGADTQYF	TGCGCCAGCAGCTTGGACGGGGGGGCGGATACGCAGTATTTT
TRBV5-6	-	TRBJ1-5	-	CASSLDRDQPQHF	TGTGCCAGCAGCTTGGACAGAGATCAGCCCCAGCATTTT
TRBV6-5	-	TRBJ2-7	few	CASSLFLGAGEQYF	TGTGCCAGCAGTTTATTTTTAGGGGCGGGAGAGCAGTACTTC
TRBV25-1	-	TRBJ1-4	few	CASSGSSEKLFF	TGTGCCAGCAGTGGGAGTAGTGAAAAACTGTTTTTT
TRBV20-1	-	TRBJ2-1	few	CSASDPNEQFF	TGCAGTGCTAGCGATCCCAATGAGCAGTTCTTC
TRBV27	-	TRBJ2-6	-	CASSPEWSGANVLTF	TGTGCCAGCAGCCCGGAGTGGTCTGGGGCCAACGTCCTGACTTTC
TRBV7-8	-	TRBJ1-2	-	CASSLEPAEGYTF	TGTGCCAGCAGCTTAGAGCCGGCGGAGGGCTACACCTTC
TRBV19	-	TRBJ1-1	many	CASSIAKTVNTEAFF	TGTGCCAGTAGTATAGCTAAGACAGTGAACACTGAAGCTTTCTTT
TRBV7-2	-	TRBJ2-3	few	CASSLTTSTDTQYF	TGTGCCAGCAGCTTAACTACCAGCACAGATACGCAGTATTTT
TRBV28	-	TRBJ2-7	-	CASSLGVGRGREQYF	TGTGCCAGCAGTTTGGGTGTCGGCAGGGGACGCGAGCAGTACTTC
TRBV20-1	-	TRBJ1-5	few	CSAGQPQHF	TGCAGTGCTGGGCAACCCCAGCATTTT
TRBV15	TRBD2	TRBJ2-3	few	CATSRGLAGLSTDTQYF	TGTGCCACCAGCAGAGGACTAGCGGGGCTTAGCACAGATACGCAGTATTTT
TRBV5-1	-	TRBJ1-4	-	CASSPNGGRNEKLFF	TGCGCCAGCAGCCCGAACGGGGGGAGGAATGAAAAACTGTTTTTT